The 25 T cell receptor beta chains presented below share a single source sample, sequenced in a study of blood T cell repertoires in COVID-19. The data were produced by immunoSEQ multiplex PCR, yet TCRdb's version contains in-frame clones alone and is incomplete. Counted here are around 200,000 clones, roughly 75% occurring once; the ten biggest clones make up less than 6%. The sequenced sample was peripheral blood. These receptors were obtained from a woman in her 70s with acute or convalescent COVID-19.

A single count supports this clone. The chain has TRBV6-5 and TRBJ1-6; D gene unclear. The germline CDR1 and CDR2 sequences are MNHEY and SVGAGI. CDR3 size: 15 residues. Trimming removed 0 bases at V and 4 bases at J, with 7 bases between. In nucleotides, the CDR3 is TGTGCCAGCAGTTACTCGAGTTCTTATAATTCACCCCTCCACTTT. This sequence encodes CASSYSSSYNSPLHF.

The chain is built from TRBV7-2 and TRBJ1-3; D is possibly TRBD1 (6 bases). V lost 1 base and J lost 2, with 9 bases in between. Germline V lookup: CDR1 SGHTA, CDR2 FQGNSA. The CDR3 covers 15 residues. This CDR3 is CASSLEWTAGNTIYF. The CDR3 nucleotides read TGTGCCAGCAGCTTAGAATGGACAGCTGGAAACACCATATATTTT.

This chain joins TRBV11-2 and TRBJ2-7; 7 nucleotides line up with TRBD2. The ends lost 3 bases at V and 0 bases at J; junction bases unmatched: 5. Germline CDR1 reads SGHAT; CDR2 reads FQNNGV. The CDR3 runs to 15 residues. The CDR3 region has the DNA TGTGCCAGCAGCTTCCGAAGCGGGACCTCCTACGAGCAGTACTTC. This sequence encodes CASSFRSGTSYEQYF.

The chain combines TRBV29-1 with TRBJ2-1, with a weak D call TRBD2 (7 bases). The V gene's germline CDR1 is SQVTM and CDR2 ANQGSEA. The CDR3 contains 14 residues. V was shortened by 8 bases and J by 10 bases, with 24 bases between the two germline ends. This chain's CDR3 is CSTLGGLREEEQFF. CDR3 bases: TGCAGCACCTTGGGGGGGCTCCGGGAGGAGGAGCAGTTCTTC.

This clone was picked up one time. This chain uses TRBV5-1 with TRBJ2-2; D may be TRBD2 (5 bases). Germline values: CDR1 SGHRS, CDR2 YFSETQ. The CDR3 runs to 15 residues. V lost 2 bases and J 3 bases, leaving 11 bases between the germline ends. DNA for the CDR3: TGCGCCAGCAGCTTTATGTCAGCGGACACCGGGGAGCTGTTTTTT. It codes for CASSFMSADTGELFF.

The chain has TRBV19 and TRBJ1-1; D gene ambiguous. The ends were cut back, 1 base at V and 1 base at J, with 7 bases in the middle. CDR3 length equals 14 residues. Germline lookup yields CDR1 LNHDA and CDR2 SQIVND (reference sequence). CDR3 residues: CASSIVPGNTEAFF. The CDR3 coding sequence is TGTGCCAGTAGTATAGTCCCAGGGAACACTGAAGCTTTCTTT.

The chain combines TRBV28 with TRBJ1-4; D gene unclear. Between the trimmed V and J ends, which lost 2 bases and 5 bases, there was a span of 9 bases. CDR3 length equals 14 residues. CDR1 and CDR2 from the germline V gene are MDHEN and SYDVKM. In DNA form, the CDR3 reads TGTGCCAGCAGTTTACGGGTAACCAATGAAAAACTGTTTTTT. Its translation is CASSLRVTNEKLFF.

This chain connects TRBV10-3 to TRBJ1-1; 8 bases match TRBD1. The CDR3 runs 14 residues. After removal of 6 bases from V and 6 bases from J, the junction contained 9 bases not matched to a gene. Germline CDR1 is ENHRY and CDR2 is SYGVKD. The CDR3 spells CAIRPDREIAEAFF. The CDR3 nucleotides read TGTGCCATCAGGCCGGACAGGGAAATAGCTGAAGCTTTCTTT.

For this clone: Within the sample, other DNA sequences also encode this same CDR3. The chain uses TRBV5-1 and TRBJ2-2, with TRBD1 matching 7 bases. The CDR3 loop spans 14 amino acids. From germline, CDR1 is SGHRS and CDR2 YFSETQ. After removal of 3 bases from V and 4 bases from J, the junction contained 3 bases not matched to a gene. CDR3 nucleotide sequence: TGCGCCAGCAGCTGGACAGGAGGCACCGGGGAGCTGTTTTTT. This gives the protein CASSWTGGTGELFF.

This clone was picked up one time. The rearrangement links TRBV18 to TRBJ1-1; D is possibly TRBD1 (6 bases). This CDR3 region has 13 residues. V was clipped by 8 bases and J by 2 bases, with 12 bases between them. In germline, CDR1 is KGHSH, CDR2 LQKENI. The CDR3 protein is CASQTQGNTEAFF. Written as DNA, the CDR3 is TGTGCCAGCCAAACACAGGGAAACACTGAAGCTTTCTTT.

The chain has TRBV20-1 and TRBJ2-7; weak D call: TRBD2 (5 bases). V shed 4 bases and J shed 3 bases, with 10 bases lying between them. This CDR3 spans 12 amino acids. Germline V gene sequence: CDR1 DFQATT, CDR2 SNEGSKA (reference sequence). CDR3 sequence (DNA): TGCAGTGCTACTGAGCGGAACTACGAGCAGTACTTC. Its protein product is CSATERNYEQYF.

The chain recombines TRBV29-1 with TRBJ2-1, with TRBD2 identical over 10 bases. Germline V gene sequence: CDR1 SQVTM, CDR2 ANQGSEA. CDR3 length: 13 residues. V was clipped by 5 bases and J by 6 bases; unmatched bases: 4. The CDR3, as DNA: TGCAGCGTTACTAGCGGGGATGCCAATGAGCAGTTCTTC. Amino acid sequence: CSVTSGDANEQFF.

A single count supports this clone. The gene calls are TRBV9 and TRBJ1-2, with D possibly TRBD1 on 5 matching bases. Germline V gene lookup returns CDR1 SGDLS and CDR2 YYNGEE. V lost 0 bases, J lost 6 bases, and 9 bases lay in between. The CDR3 has 13 residues. CDR3 nucleotide sequence: TGTGCCAGCAGCGTAGCCGGGGGAAATGGCTACACCTTC. Translating gives CASSVAGGNGYTF.

This clone was seen more than once but under ten times. The rearrangement uses TRBV5-4 and TRBJ2-7; TRBD1 matches 7 bases. The CDR3 extends over 14 amino acids. Germline V gene lookup returns CDR1 SGHNT and CDR2 YYREEE (reference sequence). Unmatched junction bases numbered 6, after V lost 4 bases and J lost 2 bases. CDR3 in amino acids: CASSRTGAAYEQYF. The CDR3 coding sequence is TGTGCCAGCAGCCGGACAGGTGCCGCCTACGAGCAGTACTTC.

V gene TRBV3-1 (or the pseudogene TRBV3-2) combines with J gene TRBJ2-7; TRBD1 matches 9 bases. This CDR3 region has 14 residues. Germline values: CDR1 LGHDT, CDR2 YNNKEL (reference sequence). J was trimmed by 5 bases and V by 4 bases; bases with no gene match: 6. The CDR3 sequence: CASSLYRDRDEQYF. The DNA of the CDR3 is TGTGCCAGCAGCCTATACCGGGACAGGGACGAGCAGTACTTC.

This chain links TRBV3-1 (or the pseudogene TRBV3-2) with TRBJ2-3, with D perhaps TRBD2 (5 bases). The germline V and J ends were trimmed by 0 bases and 4 bases, with 11 bases remaining between them. From germline, CDR1 is LGHDT and CDR2 YNNKEL (reference sequence). CDR3 length: 15 amino acids. CDR3 bases: TGTGCCAGCAGCCAAGAGGGGAGTAGGGCAGATACGCAGTATTTT. Translated, it gives CASSQEGSRADTQYF.

The rearrangement links TRBV7-2 to TRBJ2-1; TRBD2 matches 8 bases. The V gene's germline CDR1 is SGHTA and CDR2 FQGNSA. CDR3 length: 15 amino acids. J lost 3 bases, V lost 1 base, and 2 bases had no gene match. CDR3 protein: CASSLGTSRYNEQFF. The CDR3 bases are TGTGCCAGCAGCTTAGGGACTAGCCGCTACAATGAGCAGTTCTTC.

This clone was seen repeatedly, ten times or more. A read error may produce the germline difference seen at one junction end. J is TRBJ2-3 and V is TRBV15, with 8 bases lining up with TRBD2. CDR1 LNHNV and CDR2 YYDKDF come from the germline V gene (reference sequence). This CDR3 has 15 residues. The CDR3 loop reads CATSGERGSTDTQYF. The CDR3 DNA reads TGTGCCACCAGCGGAGAGCGGGGGAGCACAGATACGCAGTATTTT.

This clone has only a few counts. This chain joins TRBV28 and TRBJ2-7, with D unresolved. V gave up 2 bases and J gave up 3 bases, with 8 bases separating them. The germline V gene has CDR1 MDHEN and CDR2 SYDVKM. The CDR3 has 13 residues. CDR3 in DNA: TGTGCCAGCAGTTTACCAGGTTACTACGAGCAGTACTTC. Translating it yields CASSLPGYYEQYF.

The chain uses TRBV7-9 and TRBJ1-2, with unresolved D. CDR3 length equals 12 residues. Looked up from germline, CDR1 is SEHNR and CDR2 is FQNEAQ (reference sequence). V lost 4 bases, J lost 8 bases, and 11 bases lay in between. The CDR3 region has the DNA TGTGCCAGCAGCTGGGAGGTGGAGGGCTACACCTTC. Translation: CASSWEVEGYTF.

The chain combines TRBV2 with TRBJ2-7, with D tentatively TRBD1 (6 bases). Trimming removed 6 bases from V and 1 base from J, with 13 bases in between. The CDR3 has 14 residues. CDR1 is SNHLY, CDR2 FYNNEI, per germline. The CDR3 region has the DNA TGTGCCAGCAGCACCTCCAGGGGTTCCTACGAGCAGTACTTC. Translating it yields CASSTSRGSYEQYF. The complete variable domain, with remaining parts taken from reference TRBV2 and TRBJ2-7, reads EPEVTQTPSHQVTQMGQEVILRCVPISNHLYFYWYRQILGQKVEFLVSFYNNEISEKSEIFDDQFSVERPDGSNFTLKIRSTKLEDSAMYFCASSTSRGSYEQYFGPGTRLTVT.

This clone was detected a few times. The J gene is TRBJ1-5, the V gene TRBV7-8; D remains unclear. This CDR3 is 18 amino acids long. CDR1 SGHVS and CDR2 FQNEAQ come from the germline V gene. V shed 5 bases and J shed 0 bases, with 20 bases lying between them. The CDR3 reads CASSPPAPGGTSNQPQHF. The DNA of the CDR3 is TGTGCCAGCAGCCCACCTGCACCGGGAGGAACTAGCAATCAGCCCCAGCATTTT.

This clone appeared a few times. This chain joins TRBV6-2 or TRBV6-3 and TRBJ2-1, with TRBD1 matching over 7 bases. The CDR3 runs 17 residues. Germline V gene lookup returns CDR1 MNHEY and CDR2 SVGEGT. Trimming cost V 4 bases and J 0 bases; bases outside gene matches: 9. The CDR3 DNA follows: TGTGCCAGCAGTTCCCACTTGACAGGGCACTCCTACAATGAGCAGTTCTTC. Its protein is CASSSHLTGHSYNEQFF.

The sample holds one count of this clone. The chain uses TRBV7-8 and TRBJ2-7; D possibly corresponds to TRBD1 (5 bases). Trimming removed 4 bases from V and 1 base from J, with 17 bases in between. Germline CDR1 reads SGHVS; CDR2 reads FQNEAQ. CDR3 length: 16 residues. In DNA, the CDR3 is TGTGCCAGCAGCTCACAACCTCAGGGCCTATCCTACGAGCAGTACTTC. This codes for CASSSQPQGLSYEQYF.

This chain joins TRBV3-1 (or the pseudogene TRBV3-2) and TRBJ2-1; tentatively, D is TRBD2 (6 bases). The CDR3 is 16 residues long. Trimming cost V 6 bases and J 3 bases, with 18 bases left between them. Germline V gene sequence: CDR1 LGHDT, CDR2 YNNKEL (reference sequence). The CDR3 sequence: CASSLRSPSVYNEQFF. In DNA form, the CDR3 reads TGTGCCAGCAGTCTTAGAAGTCCTAGCGTCTACAATGAGCAGTTCTTC.